Presented here are 22 T cell receptor beta chains from one specimen sequenced in a study of shared clonotypes between healthy human individuals (dated by TCRdb to 2020 to 2021). The library was built by means of the immunoSEQ multiplex PCR assay. TCRdb retrieved this table from immuneACCESS and kept in-frame rearrangements only. Not all clones are present; in checked studies, unresolved V genes account for under half, and no reason is known for the remainder. In all, the sample holds about 2.4 million clones, and roughly 93% of those were seen once. The ten most abundant clones make up 0.36% of the sample. Sequencing was carried out using naive CD4+ T cells from PBMCs. This specimen's cell subset or site label, interpreted: CD45RA+ positively selected. The receptors derive from a man younger than 30 in good health. Some clones in this sample may be carry-over from other donors' samples.

This chain links TRBV7-6 with TRBJ1-3; D unclear. Germline V CDR1 and CDR2: SGHVS, FNYEAQ. The CDR3 has 13 residues. V shed 4 bases and J shed 4 bases, with 8 bases lying between them. The chain's CDR3 is CASSSTEGNTIYF. DNA of the CDR3: TGTGCCAGCAGCTCGACTGAGGGAAACACCATATATTTT.

The chain uses TRBV2 and TRBJ2-3; 13 bases are shared with TRBD2. The CDR3 covers 15 residues. V shed 6 bases, J shed 6 bases, and the junction held 6 bases outside the gene matches. Germline CDR1 reads SNHLY; CDR2 reads FYNNEI. The CDR3 DNA reads TGTGCCAGCAGAGGGACTAGCGGGGTCGAGGATACGCAGTATTTT. Translating gives CASRGTSGVEDTQYF. Together with reference TRBV2 and TRBJ2-3, the CDR3 gives the full variable domain: EPEVTQTPSHQVTQMGQEVILRCVPISNHLYFYWYRQILGQKVEFLVSFYNNEISEKSEIFDDQFSVERPDGSNFTLKIRSTKLEDSAMYFCASRGTSGVEDTQYFGPGTRLTVL.

As for this clone: Additional DNA sequences in this sample encode the identical CDR3. The chain uses TRBV28 and TRBJ1-1, with a tentative D call TRBD1 (5 bases). Trimming shortened V by 3 bases and J by 1 base, and 9 bases separated the two germline ends. The germline V gene encodes CDR1 MDHEN and CDR2 SYDVKM. The CDR3 runs to 14 residues. CDR3 loop: CASSFGGTNTEAFF. The CDR3, as DNA: TGTGCCAGCAGTTTCGGTGGGACGAACACTGAAGCTTTCTTT.

This clone has a handful of counts. The chain combines TRBV30 with TRBJ1-2, with D perhaps matching TRBD1 (6 bases). CDR3 length: 13 amino acids. The ends were cut back, 2 bases at V and 4 bases at J, with 11 bases in the middle. The germline CDR1 and CDR2 sequences are GTSNPN and SVGIG (reference sequence). This CDR3 is CAWSQGLGYGYTF. In DNA form, the CDR3 reads TGTGCCTGGAGTCAGGGGTTGGGCTATGGCTACACCTTC. Based on the CDR3 plus reference TRBV30 and TRBJ1-2, the full variable domain is SQTIHQWPATLVQPVGSPLSLECTVEGTSNPNLYWYRQAAGRGLQLLFYSVGIGQISSEVPQNLSASRPQDRQFILSSKKLLLSDSGFYLCAWSQGLGYGYTFGSGTRLTVV.

The gene calls are TRBV4-1 and TRBJ1-1, with a weak D call TRBD1 (5 bases). CDR1 and CDR2 (germline): MGHRA, YSYEKL. This CDR3 region has 17 residues. V gave up 2 bases and J gave up 0 bases, with 16 bases separating them. CDR3 nucleotide sequence: TGCGCCAGCAGCCAATGGGACCCGGGACGGTTGAACACTGAAGCTTTCTTT. Its translation: CASSQWDPGRLNTEAFF.

The chain recombines TRBV5-1 with TRBJ1-1; TRBD1 might be the D (5 bases). Between the trimmed V and J ends, which lost 1 base and 0 bases, there was a span of 10 bases. CDR1 and CDR2 (germline): SGHRS, YFSETQ. The CDR3 sequence is 15 residues long. The CDR3 region has the DNA TGCGCCAGCAGCTTGCGGGGACCCGTGAACACTGAAGCTTTCTTT. Its translation: CASSLRGPVNTEAFF. Looking up the rest from reference TRBV5-1 and TRBJ1-1 gives the full variable domain: KAGVTQTPRYLIKTRGQQVTLSCSPISGHRSVSWYQQTPGQGLQFLFEYFSETQRNKGNFPGRFSGRQFSNSRSEMNVSTLELGDSALYLCASSLRGPVNTEAFFGQGTRLTVV.

This clone was found once. The CDR3: CASSRLGSSYEQYF. CDR3 nucleotide sequence: TGTGCCAGCAGTAGACTGGGCAGCTCCTACGAGCAGTACTTC. The chain joins TRBV28 to TRBJ2-7, with D unresolved. The V and J ends lost 5 bases and 0 bases respectively, with 11 bases between them. Germline V gene lookup returns CDR1 MDHEN and CDR2 SYDVKM. This CDR3 is built from 14 residues.

This clone was observed once. The CDR3 DNA reads TGCAGCGTAGAACGACAGGGTCGTTATGGCTACACCTTC. Residues: CSVERQGRYGYTF. The gene calls are TRBV29-1 and TRBJ1-2; 7 bases match TRBD1. This CDR3 region has 13 residues. The V segment lost 6 bases and the J segment 5 bases; nucleotides outside the gene matches: 9. Per the germline V gene, CDR1 is SQVTM and CDR2 is ANQGSEA.

V is TRBV5-1 and J is TRBJ2-7; 7 nucleotides match TRBD1. Unmatched junction bases numbered 6, after V lost 4 bases and J lost 5 bases. CDR3 length: 13 amino acids. The germline V gene encodes CDR1 SGHRS and CDR2 YFSETQ. The CDR3 is CASSLITGDEQYF. DNA for the CDR3: TGCGCCAGCAGCCTGATAACAGGGGACGAGCAGTACTTC.

The chain carries TRBV14 and TRBJ1-1; D is perhaps TRBD1 (6 bases). CDR3 length equals 18 residues. The germline V gene encodes CDR1 SGHDN and CDR2 FVKESK. Deletions cut 3 bases from V and 5 bases from J, with 25 bases between. The CDR3 sequence is CASSQILWVGGRETEAFF. CDR3 DNA: TGTGCCAGCAGCCAGATCCTTTGGGTAGGGGGGAGGGAAACTGAAGCTTTCTTT.

The chain combines TRBV28 with TRBJ2-3; D could derive from TRBD1 or TRBD2 (5 bases each). The ends were cut back, 2 bases at V and 0 bases at J, with 15 bases in the middle. This CDR3 spans 17 amino acids. The germline V gene encodes CDR1 MDHEN and CDR2 SYDVKM. In DNA, the CDR3 is TGTGCCAGCAGTTTAGGGGCGGCGGGTTATAGCACAGATACGCAGTATTTT. It translates to CASSLGAAGYSTDTQYF.

CDR3 residues: CASSQEPQPQHF. The CDR3 DNA follows: TGTGCCAGCAGTCAGGAGCCTCAGCCCCAGCATTTT. The chain links TRBV28 to TRBJ1-5; no reliable D call. CDR1 and CDR2 (germline): MDHEN, SYDVKM. Trimming stripped 5 bases from V and 6 bases from J, with 8 bases between. The CDR3 extends over 12 amino acids.

The chain links TRBV6-1 to TRBJ2-1; D assignment may be TRBD1 or TRBD2 (5 bases each). Per germline, CDR1 MNHNS and CDR2 SASEGT. This CDR3 comprises 13 residues. The V gene lost 9 bases and the J gene lost 8 bases, with 17 bases spanning the gap. CDR3 sequence: CASRDPTGHEQFF. DNA of the CDR3: TGTGCCAGTCGGGATCCTACAGGCCATGAGCAGTTCTTC.

The CDR3 loop reads CASSFLGNNEQFF. CDR3 coding DNA: TGTGCCAGCAGTTTTTTGGGAAACAATGAGCAGTTCTTC. The V call is TRBV27, the J call TRBJ2-1; no reliable D call. Looked up from germline, CDR1 is MNHEY and CDR2 is SMNVEV (reference sequence). With 3 bases removed from V and 5 bases from J, the gap between germline ends came to 8 bases. This CDR3 region has 13 residues.

The V call is TRBV10-1, the J call TRBJ2-1; D remains ambiguous. Germline CDR1 WNHNN, CDR2 SYGVQD (reference sequence). The V and J ends lost 3 bases and 3 bases respectively, with 9 bases between them. The CDR3 contains 14 residues. Written as DNA, the CDR3 is TGCGCCAGCAGTGAAGGCACCCTCTACAATGAGCAGTTCTTC. This encodes CASSEGTLYNEQFF.

This clone was counted between two and nine times. The J gene is TRBJ1-4, the V gene TRBV4-1; D is uncertain. The V gene lost 0 bases and the J gene lost 8 bases, with 13 bases spanning the gap. Germline CDR1 MGHRA, CDR2 YSYEKL. The CDR3 runs 15 residues. CDR3 coding DNA: TGCGCCAGCAGCCAAGAATTAAGGGTTTACGAAAAACTGTTTTTT. Translated: CASSQELRVYEKLFF.

The V call is TRBV6-1, the J call TRBJ2-3, with TRBD2 identical over 11 bases. Per the germline V gene, CDR1 is MNHNS and CDR2 is SASEGT. V lost 4 bases and J lost 4; bases outside the gene matches: 4. The CDR3 length is 15 residues. In DNA, the CDR3 is TGTGCCAGCAGTGTTCAGGGACTAGCGGCAGATACGCAGTATTTT. Residues: CASSVQGLAADTQYF.

This chain links TRBV6-5 with TRBJ2-5; 11 bases agree with TRBD2. The CDR3 length is 16 residues. Per germline, CDR1 MNHEY and CDR2 SVGAGI. With 4 bases clipped from V and 5 bases from J, the junction kept 9 bases outside the gene matches. The chain's CDR3 is CASSSGLAGSGETQYF. CDR3 DNA sequence: TGTGCCAGCAGTTCCGGACTAGCGGGCTCCGGGGAGACCCAGTACTTC.

V and J are TRBV29-1 and TRBJ2-2; D is uncertain. The CDR3 loop spans 14 amino acids. V was clipped by 4 bases and J by 0 bases, with 9 bases between them. Germline CDR1 is SQVTM and CDR2 is ANQGSEA. The CDR3 bases are TGCAGCGTTGTGGGTAGCTCGAACACCGGGGAGCTGTTTTTT. Its translation is CSVVGSSNTGELFF.

The gene calls are TRBV7-9 and TRBJ2-1; D gene ambiguous. Deletions cut 2 bases from V and 5 bases from J, with 4 bases between. Germline V gives CDR1 SEHNR, CDR2 FQNEAQ (reference sequence). CDR3 length: 12 amino acids. CDR3 nucleotides: TGTGCCAGCAGCTTACTGGACAATGAGCAGTTCTTC. It specifies CASSLLDNEQFF.

The gene calls are TRBV4-1 and TRBJ1-1; possibly TRBD1 for D (6 bases). CDR1 is MGHRA and CDR2 is YSYEKL in the germline V gene. CDR3 length: 14 amino acids. V was trimmed by 6 bases and J by 2 bases, leaving 13 bases between them. The CDR3: CASSRDNLNTEAFF. CDR3 sequence (DNA): TGCGCCAGCAGTCGGGACAACCTCAACACTGAAGCTTTCTTT.

The chain joins TRBV28 to TRBJ1-4; D is possibly TRBD1 (5 bases). The length of the CDR3 is 13 residues. Trimming pared 5 bases from V and 11 bases from J, leaving 15 bases between. Germline CDR1 reads MDHEN; CDR2 reads SYDVKM. CDR3 protein: CASSPGWGLKLFF. The CDR3 nucleotides are TGTGCCAGCAGTCCGGGGTGGGGGTTGAAACTGTTTTTT.